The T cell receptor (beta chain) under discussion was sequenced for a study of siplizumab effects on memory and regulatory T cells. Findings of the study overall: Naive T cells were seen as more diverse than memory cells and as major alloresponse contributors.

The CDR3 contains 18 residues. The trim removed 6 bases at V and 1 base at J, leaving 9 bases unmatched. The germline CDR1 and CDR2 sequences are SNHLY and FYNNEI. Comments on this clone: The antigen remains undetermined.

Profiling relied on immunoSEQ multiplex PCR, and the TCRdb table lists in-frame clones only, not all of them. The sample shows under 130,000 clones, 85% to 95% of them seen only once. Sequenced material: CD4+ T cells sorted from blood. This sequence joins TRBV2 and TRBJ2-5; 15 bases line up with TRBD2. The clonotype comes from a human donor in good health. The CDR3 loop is CASRVRTSGRVGQETQYF. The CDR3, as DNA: TGTGCCAGCAGGGTCAGGACTAGCGGGAGGGTAGGCCAAGAGACCCAGTACTTC.